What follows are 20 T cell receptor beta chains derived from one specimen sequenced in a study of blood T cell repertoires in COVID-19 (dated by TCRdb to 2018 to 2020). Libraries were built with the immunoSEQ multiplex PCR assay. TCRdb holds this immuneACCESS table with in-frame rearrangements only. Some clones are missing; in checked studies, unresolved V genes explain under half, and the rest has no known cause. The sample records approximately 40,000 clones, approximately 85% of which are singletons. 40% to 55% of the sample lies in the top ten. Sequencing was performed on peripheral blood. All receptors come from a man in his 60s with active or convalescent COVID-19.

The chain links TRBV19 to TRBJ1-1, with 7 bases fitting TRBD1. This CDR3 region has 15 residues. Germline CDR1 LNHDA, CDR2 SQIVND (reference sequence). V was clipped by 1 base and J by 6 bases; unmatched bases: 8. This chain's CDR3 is CASSIGPGGLAEAFF. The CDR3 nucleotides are TGTGCCAGTAGTATAGGTCCAGGGGGGTTAGCTGAAGCTTTCTTT.

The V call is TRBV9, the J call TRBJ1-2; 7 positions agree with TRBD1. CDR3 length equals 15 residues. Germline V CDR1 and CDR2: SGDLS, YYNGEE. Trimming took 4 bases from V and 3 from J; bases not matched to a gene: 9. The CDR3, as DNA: TGTGCCAGCAGCTCTGGAGACAGGGTGGACTATGGCTACACCTTC. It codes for CASSSGDRVDYGYTF.

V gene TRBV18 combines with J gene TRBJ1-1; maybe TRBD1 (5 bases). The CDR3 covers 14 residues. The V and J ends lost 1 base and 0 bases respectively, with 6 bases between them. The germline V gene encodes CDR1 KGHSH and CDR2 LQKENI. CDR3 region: CASSPQGLNTEAFF. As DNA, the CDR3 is TGTGCCAGCTCACCACAGGGGTTGAACACTGAAGCTTTCTTT. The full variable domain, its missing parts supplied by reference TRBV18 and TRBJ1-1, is NAGVMQNPRHLVRRRGQEARLRCSPMKGHSHVYWYRQLPEEGLKFMVYLQKENIIDESGMPKERFSAEFPKEGPSILRIQQVVRGDSAAYFCASSPQGLNTEAFFGQGTRLTVV.

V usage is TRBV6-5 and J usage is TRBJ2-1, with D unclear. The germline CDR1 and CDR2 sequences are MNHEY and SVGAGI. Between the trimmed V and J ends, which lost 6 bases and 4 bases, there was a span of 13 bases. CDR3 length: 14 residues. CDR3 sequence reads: CASSAGVKYNEQFF. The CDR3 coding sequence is TGTGCCAGCAGCGCCGGTGTGAAGTACAATGAGCAGTTCTTC.

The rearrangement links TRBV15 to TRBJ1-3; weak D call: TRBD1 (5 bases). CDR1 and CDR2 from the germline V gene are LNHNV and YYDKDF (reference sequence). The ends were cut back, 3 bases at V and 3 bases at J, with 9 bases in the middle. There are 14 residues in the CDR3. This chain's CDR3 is CATSRKGLGNTIYF. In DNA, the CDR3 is TGTGCCACCAGCAGGAAGGGGCTTGGAAACACCATATATTTT.

CDR3 residues: CASSLDRGNEQYV. CDR3 bases: TGTGCCAGCAGCTTGGACAGGGGAAACGAGCAGTACGTC. The chain is built from TRBV5-4 and TRBJ2-7; 7 nucleotides agree with TRBD1. This CDR3 spans 13 amino acids. V trimming: 0 bases; J trimming: 5 bases; junction bases outside the gene matches: 2. The germline V gene encodes CDR1 SGHNT and CDR2 YYREEE (reference sequence).

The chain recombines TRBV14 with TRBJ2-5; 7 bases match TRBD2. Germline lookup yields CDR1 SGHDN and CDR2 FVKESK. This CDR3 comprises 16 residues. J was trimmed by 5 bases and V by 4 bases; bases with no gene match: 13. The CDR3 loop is CASSPTTSAERETQYF. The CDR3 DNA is TGTGCCAGCAGCCCGACTACTAGCGCGGAGCGGGAGACCCAGTACTTC.

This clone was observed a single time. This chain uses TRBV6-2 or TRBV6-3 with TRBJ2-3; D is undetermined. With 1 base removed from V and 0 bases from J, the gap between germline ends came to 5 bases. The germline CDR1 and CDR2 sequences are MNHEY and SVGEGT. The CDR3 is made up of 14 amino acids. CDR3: CASSYLQSTDTQYF. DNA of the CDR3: TGTGCCAGCAGTTACTTGCAGAGCACAGATACGCAGTATTTT.

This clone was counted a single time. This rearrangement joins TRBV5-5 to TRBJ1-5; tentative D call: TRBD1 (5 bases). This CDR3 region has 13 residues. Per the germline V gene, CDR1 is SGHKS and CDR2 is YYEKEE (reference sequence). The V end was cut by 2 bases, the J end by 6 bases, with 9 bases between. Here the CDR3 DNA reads TGTGCCAGCAGCTTTTGGGGGGGTCAGCCCCAGCATTTT. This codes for CASSFWGGQPQHF.

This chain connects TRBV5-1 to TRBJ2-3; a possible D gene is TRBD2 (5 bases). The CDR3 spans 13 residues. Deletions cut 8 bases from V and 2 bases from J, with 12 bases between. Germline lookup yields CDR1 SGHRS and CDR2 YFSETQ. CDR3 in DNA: TGCGCCAGTTCGACTATGGACACAGATACGCAGTATTTT. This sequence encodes CASSTMDTDTQYF. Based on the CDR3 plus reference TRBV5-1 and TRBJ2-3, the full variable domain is KAGVTQTPRYLIKTRGQQVTLSCSPISGHRSVSWYQQTPGQGLQFLFEYFSETQRNKGNFPGRFSGRQFSNSRSEMNVSTLELGDSALYLCASSTMDTDTQYFGPGTRLTVL.

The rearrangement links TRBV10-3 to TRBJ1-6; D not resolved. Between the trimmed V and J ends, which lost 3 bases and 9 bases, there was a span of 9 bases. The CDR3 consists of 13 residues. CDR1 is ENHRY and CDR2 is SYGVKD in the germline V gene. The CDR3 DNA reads TGTGCCATCAGTGAACGGTTGGTTTCACCCCTCCACTTT. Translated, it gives CAISERLVSPLHF.

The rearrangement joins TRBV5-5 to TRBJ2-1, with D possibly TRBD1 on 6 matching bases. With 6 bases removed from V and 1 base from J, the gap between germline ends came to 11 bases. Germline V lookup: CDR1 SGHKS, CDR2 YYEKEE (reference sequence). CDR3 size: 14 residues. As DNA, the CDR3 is TGTGCCAGCACTTTAGGACAGTCCTACAATGAGCAGTTCTTC. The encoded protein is CASTLGQSYNEQFF.

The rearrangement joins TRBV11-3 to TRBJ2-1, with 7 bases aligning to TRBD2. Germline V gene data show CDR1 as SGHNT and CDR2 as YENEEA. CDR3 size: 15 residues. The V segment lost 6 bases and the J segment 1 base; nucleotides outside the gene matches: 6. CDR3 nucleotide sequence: TGTGCCAGCAGGAACCAGCGGGGTTCCTACAATGAGCAGTTCTTC. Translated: CASRNQRGSYNEQFF.

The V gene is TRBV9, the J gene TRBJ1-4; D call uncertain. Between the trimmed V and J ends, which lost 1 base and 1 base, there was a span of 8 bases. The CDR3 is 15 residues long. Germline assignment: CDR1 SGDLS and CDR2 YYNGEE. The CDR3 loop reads CASSVSGRTNEKLFF. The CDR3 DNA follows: TGTGCCAGCAGCGTAAGCGGGCGAACTAATGAAAAACTGTTTTTT.

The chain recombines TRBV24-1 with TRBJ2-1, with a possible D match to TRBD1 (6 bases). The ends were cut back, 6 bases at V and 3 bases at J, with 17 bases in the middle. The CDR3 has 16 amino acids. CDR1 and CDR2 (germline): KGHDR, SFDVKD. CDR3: CATSQASGQLYNEQFF. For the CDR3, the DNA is TGTGCCACCAGTCAGGCGAGTGGACAGCTCTACAATGAGCAGTTCTTC.

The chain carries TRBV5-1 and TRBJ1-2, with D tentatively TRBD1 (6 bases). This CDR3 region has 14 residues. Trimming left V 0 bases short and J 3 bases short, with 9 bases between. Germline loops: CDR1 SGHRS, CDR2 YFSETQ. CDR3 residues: CASSLATGYYGYTF. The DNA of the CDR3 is TGCGCCAGCAGCTTGGCCACAGGGTACTATGGCTACACCTTC.

The CDR3 spells CASRQGGQGDTQYF. The CDR3 bases are TGTGCCAGCAGGCAGGGGGGCCAGGGGGATACGCAGTATTTT. The J gene is TRBJ2-3, the V gene TRBV7-2, with D possibly matching TRBD1 (7 bases). Germline CDR1 is SGHTA and CDR2 is FQGNSA. The CDR3 has 14 residues. The V and J ends lost 6 bases and 6 bases respectively, with 16 bases between them.

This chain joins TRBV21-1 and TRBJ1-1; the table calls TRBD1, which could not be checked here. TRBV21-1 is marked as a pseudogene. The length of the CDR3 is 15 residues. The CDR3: CASSKFRGCATEAFF. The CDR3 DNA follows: TGTGCCAGCAGCAAATTCAGGGGCTGCGCCACTGAAGCTTTCTTT.

CDR3 residues: CASSLYESGAFF. The CDR3 DNA reads TGTGCCAGCAGCTTGTACGAGAGCGGAGCTTTCTTT. The chain is built from TRBV5-4 and TRBJ1-1; D gene unclear. The CDR3 totals 12 residues. Trimming removed 1 base from V and 10 bases from J, with 11 bases in between. Germline lookup yields CDR1 SGHNT and CDR2 YYREEE (reference sequence).

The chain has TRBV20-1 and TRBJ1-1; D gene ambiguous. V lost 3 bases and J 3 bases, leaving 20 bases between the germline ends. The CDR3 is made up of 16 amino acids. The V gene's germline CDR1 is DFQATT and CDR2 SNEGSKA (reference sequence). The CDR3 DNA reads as TGCAGTGCTAGTGTACTATTCGGTGTCAGTGACACTGAAGCTTTCTTT. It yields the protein CSASVLFGVSDTEAFF.